The 3 T cell receptor beta chains in this list originate from one sample, sequenced in a study of CD8+CD57+ T cells in acquired aplastic anemia. Whoever was chosen for sequencing had shown CD8+CD57+ cell expansion by flow cytometry. Both TCR beta VDJ combination and CDR3 sequence profiling were carried out. Genomic DNA was the template for this profiling. TCRdb processed the reads anew with MiXCR; each CDR3 protein has one entry. Of over 150,000 distinct CDR3 sequences in the sample, 60% to 80% were seen once. Sequencing was performed on sorted CD4+, CD8+, or CD8+CD57+ T cells (not recorded which) from PBMCs. These TCRs come from a human donor with aplastic anemia.

The rearrangement uses TRBV20-1 and TRBJ1-6; D is unresolved. The CDR3 spans 14 residues. V was shortened by 6 bases and J by 7 bases, with 16 bases between the two germline ends. Germline assignment: CDR1 DFQATT and CDR2 SNEGSKA (reference sequence). CDR3 sequence: CSATQVTMNSPLHF. Written as DNA, the CDR3 is TGCAGTGCAACCCAGGTCACCATGAATTCACCCCTCCACTTT.

This chain links TRBV4-2 with TRBJ2-7; D call uncertain. V dropped 5 bases and J dropped 2 bases, with 13 bases sitting between them. Germline-derived CDR1 and CDR2 are LGHNA and YNFKEQ. The CDR3 runs to 14 residues. The CDR3 region is CASSDARLAYEQYF. CDR3 DNA: TGTGCCAGCAGCGACGCACGCCTAGCCTACGAGCAGTACTTC.

The chain employs TRBV9 and TRBJ2-2; 7 bases are shared with TRBD1. With V trimmed by 2 bases and J by 13 bases, 5 bases remained unmatched. The germline CDR1 and CDR2 sequences are SGDLS and YYNGEE. This CDR3 is 12 amino acids long. The CDR3 region is CASSVNRGGLFF. The CDR3 DNA follows: TGTGCCAGCAGCGTCAACAGGGGTGGGCTGTTTTTT.